A selection of T cell receptor beta chains follows, all from one sample in a study of cytomegalovirus exposure and HLA in healthy donors. Sequencing used immunoSEQ multiplex PCR; TCRdb keeps in-frame clones, though not all of them. The sample holds 200,000 or so clones, approximately 82% seen once. Sequenced sample: PBMCs. Receptor source: a woman aged 18-35 years in good health and CMV-seronegative. The CDR3 runs from the conserved cysteine through the conserved F or W. A D gene is named only where the DNA matches it firmly. Part of the rows lack a size; the others show once, few, many or a class for expanded clones.

clone size	D gene	V gene	J gene	CDR3 DNA	CDR3 protein
-	-	TRBV5-1	TRBJ2-3	TGCGCCAGCAGCAGGGGGGACCGCCCGGAGGATACGCAGTATTTT	CASSRGDRPEDTQYF
once	-	TRBV5-1	TRBJ2-3	TGCGCCAGCGGAGGGGGGCTTTCCACAGATACGCAGTATTTT	CASGGGLSTDTQYF
-	-	TRBV11-3	TRBJ1-4	TGTGCCAGCAGCTTTATACCTCCCGGGAGAACTAATGAAAAACTGTTTTTT	CASSFIPPGRTNEKLFF
few	TRBD2	TRBV4-1	TRBJ2-1	TGCGCCAGCAGCCAAGATGGTAGAGCGGGGTATTCCTACAATGAGCAGTTCTTC	CASSQDGRAGYSYNEQFF
-	TRBD1	TRBV9	TRBJ2-5	TGTGCCAGCAGGGGGACAGACGAGACCCAGTACTTC	CASRGTDETQYF
many	TRBD2	TRBV6-1	TRBJ2-3	TGTGCCAGCAGCCCAAGCGGGGCCACAGATACGCAGTATTTT	CASSPSGATDTQYF
-	TRBD2	TRBV30	TRBJ2-7	TGTGCCTGGGGTAGCGGGGTTTCCTACGAGCAGTACTTC	CAWGSGVSYEQYF
-	-	TRBV29-1	TRBJ1-1	TGCAGCGTTGTTGCCACAGCGAGCACTGAAGCTTTCTTT	CSVVATASTEAFF
-	-	TRBV30	TRBJ2-1	TGTGCCTGGTGCCCGGGTTCCTACAATGAGCAGTTCTTC	CAWCPGSYNEQFF
-	-	TRBV6-5	TRBJ2-5	TGTGCCAGCAGCCGCGGGACCGAACGAGGGACCCAGTACTTC	CASSRGTERGTQYF
-	-	TRBV2	TRBJ2-1	TGTGCCAGCAGTGACCACCCTAAGCCCAATGAGCAGTTCTTC	CASSDHPKPNEQFF
once	-	TRBV29-1	TRBJ1-1	TGCAGCGTCGCGGCCCGGGACACTGAAGCTTTCTTT	CSVAARDTEAFF
-	TRBD2	TRBV2	TRBJ2-3	TGTGCCAGCACCCGACTAGCGGGAGAAGGAGATACGCAGTATTTT	CASTRLAGEGDTQYF
-	-	TRBV5-1	TRBJ1-1	TGCGCCAGCAGCTTTGGGGTGGGAACAACTGAAGCTTTCTTT	CASSFGVGTTEAFF
once	-	TRBV7-2	TRBJ2-2	TGTGCCAGCAGCCGGGGGAACACCGGGGAGCTGTTTTTT	CASSRGNTGELFF
-	TRBD1	TRBV30	TRBJ1-1	TGTGCCTGGAGTGTTACAGGGGCTGGGACTGAAGCTTTCTTT	CAWSVTGAGTEAFF
-	-	TRBV25-1	TRBJ2-7	TGTGCCAGCAGTGCGTACCGGGACCGCAGCTCCTACGAGCAGTACTTC	CASSAYRDRSSYEQYF
-	-	TRBV7-3	TRBJ1-1	TGTGCCAGCAGCTTAAAGCCCCCGCGCAAGACGGACACTGAAGCTTTCTTT	CASSLKPPRKTDTEAFF
-	-	TRBV5-1	TRBJ1-1	TGCGCCAGCAGCTTGGACTCAACCGTGGAGGCTGAAGCTTTCTTT	CASSLDSTVEAEAFF
-	TRBD2	TRBV7-8	TRBJ2-7	TGTGCCAGCAGCTCCCTAGCGGGGGATCGGTACGAGCAGTACTTC	CASSSLAGDRYEQYF
once	-	TRBV27	TRBJ2-7	TGTGCCAGCAGTTTACTCCCAGGGAACTACGAGCAGTACTTC	CASSLLPGNYEQYF
-	TRBD1	TRBV30	TRBJ1-5	TGTGCCTGGAGTGACAGGGGACAGCCCCAGCATTTT	CAWSDRGQPQHF
few	TRBD1	TRBV5-4	TRBJ1-4	TGTGCCAGCAGCTTGGTTGGAGGGGGCGAGGATGAAAAACTGTTTTTT	CASSLVGGGEDEKLFF
-	-	TRBV4-1	TRBJ2-6	TGCGCCAGCAGCCAAGATGGAGCCGGATACTCTGGGGCCAACGTCCTGACTTTC	CASSQDGAGYSGANVLTF
-	-	TRBV30	TRBJ2-5	TGTGCCTGGGGGGGAGAGACCCAGTACTTC	CAWGGETQYF
-	-	TRBV7-9	TRBJ1-4	TGTGCCAGCAGCTTAAGGGAGACAACTAATGAAAAACTGTTTTTT	CASSLRETTNEKLFF
-	-	TRBV2	TRBJ2-1	TGTGCCAGCACTATCGATCGCTACAATGAGCAGTTCTTC	CASTIDRYNEQFF
-	-	TRBV27	TRBJ1-4	TGTGCCAGCAGTTCCCGCGAGAGACATGAAAAACTGTTTTTT	CASSSRERHEKLFF
-	-	TRBV30	TRBJ1-3	TGTGCCTGGGGGGACGGATTCTCTGGAAACACCATATATTTT	CAWGDGFSGNTIYF
-	-	TRBV4-1	TRBJ2-5	TGCGCCAGCAGCCAAGATAACCGACCGCTCCAGACCCAGTACTTC	CASSQDNRPLQTQYF
-	TRBD1	TRBV5-1	TRBJ1-2	TGCGCCAGCAGGTCCCCCGGACAGGACGACTATGGCTACACCTTC	CASRSPGQDDYGYTF